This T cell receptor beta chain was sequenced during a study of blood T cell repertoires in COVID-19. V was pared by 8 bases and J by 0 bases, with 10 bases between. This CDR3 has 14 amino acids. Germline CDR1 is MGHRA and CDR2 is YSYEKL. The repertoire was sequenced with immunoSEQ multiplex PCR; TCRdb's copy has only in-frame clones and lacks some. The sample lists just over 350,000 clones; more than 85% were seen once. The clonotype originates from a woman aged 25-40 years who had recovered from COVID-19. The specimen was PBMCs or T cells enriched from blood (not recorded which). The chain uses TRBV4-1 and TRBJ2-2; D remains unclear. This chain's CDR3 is CASSYPTNTGELFF. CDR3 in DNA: TGCGCCAGCTCCTACCCTACGAACACCGGGGAGCTGTTTTTT.